These 26 T cell receptor beta chains were all obtained from the same sample, sequenced in a study of blood T cell repertoires in COVID-19. Clones were sequenced by immunoSEQ multiplex PCR, and TCRdb holds only the in-frame ones, with some missing. The sample carries roughly 56,000 clones, roughly 84% recorded once. The sequenced sample consisted of peripheral blood. The source of these receptors is a man between 50 and 59 years old with active COVID-19.

This chain connects TRBV19 to TRBJ2-2, with D tentatively TRBD2 (5 bases). V shed 5 bases and J shed 0 bases, with 10 bases lying between them. The CDR3 has 15 amino acids. Germline CDR1 reads LNHDA; CDR2 reads SQIVND (reference sequence). CDR3 in amino acids: CASSRAAANTGELFF. DNA for the CDR3: TGTGCCAGTAGTCGCGCAGCGGCGAACACCGGGGAGCTGTTTTTT. Filled out from reference TRBV19 and TRBJ2-2, the complete variable domain reads DGGITQSPKYLFRKEGQNVTLSCEQNLNHDAMYWYRQDPGQGLRLIYYSQIVNDFQKGDIAEGYSVSREKKESFPLTVTSAQKNPTAFYLCASSRAAANTGELFFGEGSRLTVL.

The chain employs TRBV10-3 and TRBJ1-3; possible D gene TRBD1, 6 bases. Per germline, CDR1 ENHRY and CDR2 SYGVKD. Trimming removed 6 bases at V and 9 bases at J, with 18 bases between. CDR3 length: 14 amino acids. The CDR3 nucleotides read TGTGCCATCAGCCAAGAACAGGGTTCGGCCACCATATATTTT. The encoded protein is CAISQEQGSATIYF.

Remarks on this clone: The junction and the germline gene differ at one end; a read error may be behind it. The chain is built from TRBV20-1 and TRBJ2-7; 12 nucleotides agree with TRBD2. The germline gives CDR1 DFQATT, CDR2 SNEGSKA (reference sequence). This CDR3 is 15 amino acids long. The CDR3, as DNA: TGCAGTGCTAGTCTCGCTAGCGGGAGGGCCCGGACGACGCACTTC. It yields the protein CSASLASGRARTTHF.

The genes are TRBV11-2 and TRBJ2-3, with 12 bases identical to TRBD2. The CDR3 contains 15 residues. CDR1 is SGHAT and CDR2 is FQNNGV in the germline V gene. The junction had 5 bases not matched to a gene; V was cut back by 7 bases and J by 3 bases. In DNA, the CDR3 is TGTGCCAGCAAAAAACTAGCGGGAGGTACAGATACGCAGTATTTT. Encoded protein: CASKKLAGGTDTQYF. The whole variable domain, filled in from reference TRBV11-2 and TRBJ2-3, reads EAGVAQSPRYKIIEKRQSVAFWCNPISGHATLYWYQQILGQGPKLLIQFQNNGVVDDSQLPKDRFSAERLKGVDSTLKIQPAKLEDSAVYLCASKKLAGGTDTQYFGPGTRLTVL.

The chain uses TRBV2 and TRBJ1-2; the match to TRBD1 covers 7 bases. Per the germline V gene, CDR1 is SNHLY and CDR2 is FYNNEI. This CDR3 comprises 15 residues. Germline trimming cut 3 bases from V and 2 bases from J; bases unmatched to any gene: 6. The CDR3 loop is CASSDETGINYGYTF. The CDR3 DNA reads TGTGCCAGCAGTGACGAGACAGGGATAAACTATGGCTACACCTTC.

This chain links TRBV5-1 with TRBJ1-1; TRBD1 is a possible D gene (6 bases). Germline CDR1 SGHRS, CDR2 YFSETQ. This CDR3 has 12 amino acids. V was clipped by 5 bases and J by 10 bases, with 15 bases between them. The CDR3 reads CASSTGSGGAFF. DNA of the CDR3: TGCGCCAGCAGTACAGGGTCGGGGGGAGCTTTCTTT. Variable domain in full (rest from reference TRBV5-1 and TRBJ1-1): KAGVTQTPRYLIKTRGQQVTLSCSPISGHRSVSWYQQTPGQGLQFLFEYFSETQRNKGNFPGRFSGRQFSNSRSEMNVSTLELGDSALYLCASSTGSGGAFFGQGTRLTVV.

The chain joins TRBV30 to TRBJ2-1; D is possibly TRBD2 (6 bases). V was pared by 1 base and J by 3 bases, with 7 bases between. Germline values: CDR1 GTSNPN, CDR2 SVGIG (reference sequence). The CDR3 runs 13 residues. CDR3 DNA sequence: TGTGCCTGGAGTGGGACTATCTACAATGAGCAGTTCTTC. Protein product: CAWSGTIYNEQFF.

The DNA of the CDR3 is TGTGCCAGCAGGGGCCTCGTACTTGGTGAGCAGTTCTTC. This encodes CASRGLVLGEQFF. The gene calls are TRBV2 and TRBJ2-1, with D unresolved. The CDR3 length is 13 residues. V gave up 6 bases and J gave up 9 bases, with 15 bases separating them. Germline values: CDR1 SNHLY, CDR2 FYNNEI.

The chain joins TRBV7-2 to TRBJ2-7; 9 bases fit TRBD2. CDR1 SGHTA and CDR2 FQGNSA come from the germline V gene. The CDR3 length is 15 residues. J was trimmed by 4 bases and V by 0 bases; bases with no gene match: 4. The CDR3 DNA sequence: TGTGCCAGCAGCTTAGCGTCAGCGGGGGGTTACGAGCAGTACTTC. This codes for CASSLASAGGYEQYF.

V and J are TRBV7-2 and TRBJ2-1, with TRBD2 matching over 11 bases. The length of the CDR3 is 19 residues. After removal of 1 base from V and 7 bases from J, the junction contained 15 bases not matched to a gene. Germline loops: CDR1 SGHTA, CDR2 FQGNSA. CDR3 coding DNA: TGTGCCAGCAGCTTAGTGGCGTCTAGCGGGGGGCTGAGGGTTAATGAGCAGTTCTTC. Protein product: CASSLVASSGGLRVNEQFF.

This clone showed up just once. The V and J genes are TRBV5-4 and TRBJ2-1; D gene unclear. The V gene's germline CDR1 is SGHNT and CDR2 YYREEE (reference sequence). The CDR3 length is 13 residues. V was shortened by 8 bases and J by 1 base, with 10 bases between the two germline ends. CDR3 nucleotide sequence: TGTGCCAGTCGACTGGAATCCTACAATGAGCAGTTCTTC. As protein: CASRLESYNEQFF.

This chain links TRBV11-2 with TRBJ2-7; 9 nucleotides match TRBD1. Germline values: CDR1 SGHAT, CDR2 FQNNGV. The CDR3 runs to 15 residues. Unmatched junction bases numbered 11, after V lost 5 bases and J lost 6 bases. The CDR3 DNA reads TGTGCCAGCAGCGCGTTAGGGACAGGGAAACCCGAGCAGTACTTC. Its protein is CASSALGTGKPEQYF.

This clone has a handful of counts. The rearrangement joins TRBV7-2 to TRBJ1-1, with 7 bases matching TRBD1. From germline, CDR1 is SGHTA and CDR2 FQGNSA. With 2 bases clipped from V and 0 bases from J, the junction kept 12 bases outside the gene matches. The CDR3 loop spans 18 amino acids. CDR3 in amino acids: CASSLRDSRWGMNTEAFF. The CDR3 bases are TGTGCCAGCAGCTTACGGGACAGCCGGTGGGGGATGAACACTGAAGCTTTCTTT.

This chain joins TRBV4-1 and TRBJ2-1; 7 positions match TRBD2. V lost 4 bases, J lost 0 bases, and 9 bases stayed unmatched. The CDR3 has 17 amino acids. Germline CDR1 and CDR2: MGHRA and YSYEKL. CDR3 region: CASSRGRAGDSYNEQFF. DNA of the CDR3: TGCGCCAGCAGCCGCGGCCGGGCGGGAGACTCCTACAATGAGCAGTTCTTC.

The rearrangement uses TRBV11-3 and TRBJ2-1; 7 bases are shared with TRBD1. The CDR3 length is 15 residues. V lost 5 bases and J lost 10; bases outside the gene matches: 14. The germline gives CDR1 SGHNT, CDR2 YENEEA. CDR3 in DNA: TGTGCCAGCAGCCAACGACAGGGCCTGGGTGAGGAGCAGTTCTTC. It translates to CASSQRQGLGEEQFF.

CDR3 loop: CASRPRQGNIQYF. In DNA, the CDR3 is TGTGCCAGTAGGCCTAGACAGGGGAACATTCAGTACTTC. V gene TRBV19 combines with J gene TRBJ2-4, with 8 bases aligning to TRBD1. V gave up 6 bases and J gave up 7 bases; unmatched junction bases: 5. The CDR3 is 13 residues long. Germline lookup yields CDR1 LNHDA and CDR2 SQIVND (reference sequence).

This sequence joins TRBV6-6 and TRBJ1-2; 8 bases match TRBD1. V lost 8 bases and J lost 0; bases outside the gene matches: 5. The CDR3 totals 14 residues. CDR1 and CDR2 (germline): MNHNY, SVGAGI (reference sequence). The CDR3 is CASLPGQANYGYTF. The CDR3 DNA follows: TGTGCCAGCTTACCGGGACAGGCTAACTATGGCTACACCTTC.

This clone was seen a single time. The chain carries TRBV2 and TRBJ1-5; D unresolved. This CDR3 has 17 residues. Looked up from germline, CDR1 is SNHLY and CDR2 is FYNNEI. The V gene lost 3 bases and the J gene lost 0 bases, with 15 bases spanning the gap. The CDR3 region has the DNA TGTGCCAGCAGTGATCTCCCTAATTCATATAGCAATCAGCCCCAGCATTTT. Amino acid sequence: CASSDLPNSYSNQPQHF.

This clone showed up just once. This chain links TRBV6-4 with TRBJ2-1; 8 bases line up with TRBD2. This CDR3 is 16 amino acids long. The V segment lost 6 bases and the J segment 4 bases; nucleotides outside the gene matches: 11. CDR1 and CDR2 (germline): MRHNA, SNTAGT. The CDR3 sequence: CASSRLATLGYNEQFF. CDR3 sequence (DNA): TGTGCCAGCAGCCGACTAGCGACCCTGGGGTACAATGAGCAGTTCTTC.

The chain employs TRBV7-9 and TRBJ2-6; D not resolved. The ends were cut back, 5 bases at V and 0 bases at J, with 14 bases in the middle. The germline CDR1 and CDR2 sequences are SEHNR and FQNEAQ (reference sequence). The CDR3 extends over 17 amino acids. The DNA of the CDR3 is TGTGCCAGCAGCAGCGCGGCTGTCAGCTCTGGGGCCAACGTCCTGACTTTC. This encodes CASSSAAVSSGANVLTF.

The chain uses TRBV5-1 and TRBJ1-1, with D possibly matching TRBD1 (6 bases). Germline assignment: CDR1 SGHRS and CDR2 YFSETQ. The CDR3 spans 15 residues. Trimming pared 6 bases from V and 4 bases from J, leaving 19 bases between. The CDR3 loop is CASNRGAPGGTEAFF. CDR3 nucleotides: TGCGCCAGCAACCGGGGGGCACCCGGGGGCACTGAAGCTTTCTTT.

The chain couples TRBV14 to TRBJ1-2, with D unresolved. CDR3 length: 16 amino acids. The germline CDR1 and CDR2 sequences are SGHDN and FVKESK. With 0 bases removed from V and 8 bases from J, the gap between germline ends came to 19 bases. Written as DNA, the CDR3 is TGTGCCAGCAGCCAAGATACCTTTAACAGTGTACAGGGCTACACCTTC. Translation gives CASSQDTFNSVQGYTF.

The rearrangement joins TRBV2 to TRBJ2-1; D may be TRBD2 (6 bases). The V end was cut by 2 bases, the J end by 7 bases, with 15 bases between. Germline lookup yields CDR1 SNHLY and CDR2 FYNNEI. The CDR3 is 15 amino acids. CDR3: CASSELGTGHNEQFF. CDR3 nucleotides: TGTGCCAGCAGTGAATTGGGGACTGGACATAATGAGCAGTTCTTC.

V gene TRBV7-9 combines with J gene TRBJ2-1; weak D call: TRBD2 (7 bases). Germline V lookup: CDR1 SEHNR, CDR2 FQNEAQ (reference sequence). The CDR3 sequence is 15 residues long. V dropped 4 bases and J dropped 7 bases, with 17 bases sitting between them. The CDR3 sequence is CASSSRGREWNEQFF. CDR3 DNA: TGTGCCAGCAGCTCCCGGGGGCGGGAGTGGAATGAGCAGTTCTTC.

Regarding this clone: Compared with germline, one end of the junction differs, possibly owing to a read error. This chain links TRBV7-9 with TRBJ2-7, with TRBD1 identical over 7 bases. Germline CDR1 SEHNR, CDR2 FQNEAQ (reference sequence). There are 15 residues in the CDR3. In DNA form, the CDR3 reads TGTGCCAGCAGCTTAGGTAGGGACAGAAACTACGAACAGTACTTC. Encoded protein: CASSLGRDRNYEQYF.

The CDR3 DNA reads as TGTGCCAGCAGCTCAACTAGCGGGGGGCCCAATGAGCAGTTCTTC. It codes for CASSSTSGGPNEQFF. The V gene is TRBV7-9, the J gene TRBJ2-1; 12 bases map to TRBD2. The CDR3 consists of 15 residues. Looked up from germline, CDR1 is SEHNR and CDR2 is FQNEAQ (reference sequence). V trimming: 4 bases; J trimming: 6 bases; junction bases outside the gene matches: 4.